This T cell receptor (beta chain) stems from a study of metastatic and nonmetastatic thyroid tumors. V was pared by 5 bases and J by 4 bases, with 10 bases of the junction left unmatched. Germline V lookup: CDR1 DFQATT, CDR2 SNEGSKA (reference sequence). The CDR3 loop spans 15 amino acids. As handled by the study authors: The study's classifier, a distant-metastasis tool for papillary thyroid cancer, was built using CDR3 differences across clinicopathological groups. TCRdb re-called the PCR reads through MiXCR. The V and J calls shown here were made by TCRdb, not taken from the authors' results. The top ten hold over 25% of the sample, which has around 13,000 clones, around an eighth seen once. This clone was seen many times. Its specificity is unknown. Study-level results: Versus benign nodules, malignant thyroid tumors reportedly had significantly higher TCR beta diversity, in blood and tumor.

Patients underwent thyroid surgery, and none had received any treatment before it. V usage is TRBV20-1 and J usage is TRBJ2-3; 9 bases map to TRBD2. Material: blood. This TCR was recovered from a female donor with papillary thyroid cancer or a benign thyroid nodule (not recorded which). Some clones in this sample may be carry-over from other donors' samples. As DNA, the CDR3 is TGCAGTGCTCATCAGACTAGCGGCCTCGCAGATACGCAGTATTTT. Translated, it gives CSAHQTSGLADTQYF.